This TCR beta chain was sequenced in a study of blood T cell repertoires in COVID-19. Study in general: The United States, Italy and Spain supplied acute and convalescent COVID-19 samples. T cells, B-cell-depleted T cells, or PBMCs supplied cDNA or gDNA.

The data were produced by immunoSEQ multiplex PCR, yet TCRdb's version contains in-frame clones alone and is incomplete. The sample has some 140,000 clones, roughly 83% seen once; the top ten hold 9.5% to 13%. Recruited during active infection, patients (from Seattle) were subsequently followed longitudinally. The J segment lost 5 bases and the V segment lost 4 bases, leaving 4 bases of the junction unmatched. Germline CDR1 SGHNT, CDR2 YENEEA. This CDR3 has 13 amino acids. This chain links TRBV11-3 with TRBJ1-1; 7 positions match TRBD1. This receptor was identified in a woman aged 55-70 years with COVID-19, enrolled during active disease. The specimen was peripheral blood. The CDR3, as DNA: TGTGCCAGCAGCTCGACAGGGAGTACTGAAGCTTTCTTT. It codes for CASSSTGSTEAFF.